The 2 T cell receptor beta chains below were found in one sample sequenced in a study of cytomegalovirus exposure and HLA in healthy donors. Primers for the PCR totalled 60 Vbeta and 13 Jbeta. Sequencing used immunoSEQ multiplex PCR; TCRdb keeps in-frame clones, though not all of them. In all, the sample yields fewer than 85,000 clones. Sequencing was carried out using PBMCs. These TCRs come from a man aged 50 to 60 in good health and CMV-seropositive.

The rearrangement joins TRBV5-1 to TRBJ1-1, with TRBD1 matching over 9 bases. With 5 bases clipped from V and 3 bases from J, the junction kept 8 bases outside the gene matches. The CDR3 sequence is 15 residues long. Germline CDR1 and CDR2: SGHRS and YFSETQ. CDR3 sequence reads: CASRSQQGADTEAFF. In nucleotides, the CDR3 is TGCGCCAGCAGATCCCAACAGGGGGCAGACACTGAAGCTTTCTTT.

V and J are TRBV28 and TRBJ1-1, with no clear D. The CDR3 length is 13 residues. In germline, CDR1 is MDHEN, CDR2 SYDVKM. Between the trimmed V and J ends, which lost 11 bases and 11 bases, there was a span of 24 bases. The CDR3 protein is CAARMGRSRRAFF. The CDR3 DNA follows: TGTGCCGCCCGTATGGGGAGGAGTCGTCGGGCTTTCTTT.